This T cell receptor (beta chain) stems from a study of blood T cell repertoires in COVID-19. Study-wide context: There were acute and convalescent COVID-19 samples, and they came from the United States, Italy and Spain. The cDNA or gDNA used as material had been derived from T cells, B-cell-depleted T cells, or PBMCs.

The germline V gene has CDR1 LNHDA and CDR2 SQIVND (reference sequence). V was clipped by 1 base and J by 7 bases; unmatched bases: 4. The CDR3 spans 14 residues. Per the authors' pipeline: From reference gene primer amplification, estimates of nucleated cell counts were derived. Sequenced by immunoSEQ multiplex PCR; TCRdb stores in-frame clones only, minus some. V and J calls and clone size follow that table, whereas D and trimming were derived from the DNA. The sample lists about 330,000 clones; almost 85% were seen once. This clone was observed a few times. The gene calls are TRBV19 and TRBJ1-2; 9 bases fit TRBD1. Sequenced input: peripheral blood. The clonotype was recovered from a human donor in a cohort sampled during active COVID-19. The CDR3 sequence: CASSIGGDRAGYTF. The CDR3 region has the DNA TGTGCCAGTAGTATAGGAGGGGACAGGGCTGGCTACACCTTC.